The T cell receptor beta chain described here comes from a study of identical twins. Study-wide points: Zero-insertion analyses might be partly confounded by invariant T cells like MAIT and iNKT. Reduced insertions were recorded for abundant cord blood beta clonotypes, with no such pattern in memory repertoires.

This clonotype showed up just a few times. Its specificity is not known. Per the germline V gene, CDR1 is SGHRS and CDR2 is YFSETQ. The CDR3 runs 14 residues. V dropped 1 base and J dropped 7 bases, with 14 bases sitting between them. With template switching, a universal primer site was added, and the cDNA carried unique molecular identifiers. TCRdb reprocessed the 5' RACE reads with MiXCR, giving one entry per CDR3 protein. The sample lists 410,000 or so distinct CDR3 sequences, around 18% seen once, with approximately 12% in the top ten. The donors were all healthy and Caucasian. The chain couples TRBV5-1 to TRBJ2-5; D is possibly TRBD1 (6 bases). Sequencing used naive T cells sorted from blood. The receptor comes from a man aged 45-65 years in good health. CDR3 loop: CASSLLEGVGTQYF. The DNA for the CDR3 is TGCGCCAGCAGCTTGTTAGAGGGGGTCGGGACCCAGTACTTC.